This TCR beta chain was recovered during a study of shared clonotypes between healthy human individuals. All donors were healthy HIV-negative adults lacking recent acute infections or vaccinations. Germline CDR1 is SGDLS and CDR2 is YYNGEE. The V end lost 0 bases, the J end lost 10 bases, and 17 bases lay between the germline ends. This CDR3 region has 14 residues. Comment on this clone: Its antigen is not identified. Since a far larger clone is one base different, this is likely a read error.

Regarding the study as a whole: Non-shared clonotypes had lower generation probabilities than those shared by all four donors.

Using immunoSEQ multiplex PCR, the repertoire was profiled, and TCRdb retains in-frame clones only, with some absent. The sample holds over a million clones, around 82% seen once. Sequencing was performed on memory CD4+ T cells from PBMCs. Subset: CD45RA-negative fraction. The chain carries TRBV9 and TRBJ2-7, with D possibly TRBD1 on 5 matching bases. The origin of this receptor is a man aged 18 to 30 in good health. Some clones in this sample may be carry-over from other donors' samples. CDR3 sequence (DNA): TGTGCCAGCAGCGTAGGATTAGGGGCCAGCCACCAGTACTTC. Translating it yields CASSVGLGASHQYF.